This T cell receptor (beta chain) originates from a study of cytomegalovirus exposure and HLA in healthy donors. As concerns this clone: The antigen is undetermined.

Germline lookup yields CDR1 GTSNPN and CDR2 SVGIG (reference sequence). This CDR3 contains 14 residues. Germline trimming cut 0 bases from V and 10 bases from J; bases unmatched to any gene: 5. Clones were read by immunoSEQ multiplex PCR, and TCRdb kept only the in-frame ones, dropping some. The table has hundreds of thousands of clones, approximately 80% seen once. General study points: Cytomegalovirus status was reportedly diagnosed by the classifier with high sensitivity and specificity.

The gene calls are TRBV30 and TRBJ2-1; 11 bases align to TRBD2. The sample was PBMCs. The receptor comes from a woman in her thirties in good health and CMV-seropositive. The CDR3 here is CAWSVRLAGLEQFF. The CDR3 nucleotides read TGTGCCTGGAGTGTACGACTAGCGGGACTCGAGCAGTTCTTC.